This T cell receptor (beta chain) was retrieved from a study of regulatory T cells in long-lasting Graves disease. The V gene lost 6 bases and the J gene lost 1 base, with 13 bases spanning the gap. There are 15 residues in the CDR3. Germline loops: CDR1 MDHEN, CDR2 SYDVKM. This clonotype was found a few times. Its antigen remains unidentified. The sample's time point: newly diagnosed GD, antithyroid drugs for less than 3 months. RNA extracted from PBMCs served as the sequencing template. Study-level results: Possibly, accuracy suffered from the small sample size. With persistent disease, TRBV28, TRBJ1-2 and TRBJ2-5 were the favored segments. Persistent Graves' patients showed less TCR diversity than newly diagnosed patients showed.

Through Arm-PCR of CDR3 regions and iRepertoire HTBI primers, TCR beta libraries were built. TCRdb processed the multiplex PCR reads anew with MiXCR; each CDR3 protein has one entry. The sample includes about 430,000 distinct CDR3 sequences, approximately 16% of them seen just once. This sample was shared with a second study, whose subject was T cells in Graves' hyperthyroidism and ophthalmopathy. That paper states: Absence of ophthalmopathy progression within 18 months defined stable Graves' hyperthyroidism.

The specimen comprised peripheral blood mononuclear cells (PBMCs), sampled at new diagnosis, from a patient treated with antithyroid drugs. The chain uses TRBV28 and TRBJ1-5; tentatively, D is TRBD1 (6 bases). This TCR was recovered from a woman between 40 and 50 years old with Graves disease. The CDR3 nucleotides read TGTGCCAGCAGGCCGCCACAGGGAAGCAATCAGCCCCAGCATTTT. Translating it yields CASRPPQGSNQPQHF.